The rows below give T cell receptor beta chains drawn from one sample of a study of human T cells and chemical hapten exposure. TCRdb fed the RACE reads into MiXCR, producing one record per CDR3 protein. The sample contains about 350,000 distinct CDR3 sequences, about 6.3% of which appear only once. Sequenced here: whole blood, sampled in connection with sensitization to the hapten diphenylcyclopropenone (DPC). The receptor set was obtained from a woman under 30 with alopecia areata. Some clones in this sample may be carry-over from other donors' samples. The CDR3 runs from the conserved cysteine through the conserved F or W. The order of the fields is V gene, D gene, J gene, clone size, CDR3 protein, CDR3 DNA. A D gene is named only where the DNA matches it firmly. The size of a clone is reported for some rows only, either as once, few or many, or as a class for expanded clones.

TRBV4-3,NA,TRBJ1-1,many,CASSQVPRETEAFF,TGCGCCAGCAGCCAAGTTCCGCGGGAGACTGAAGCTTTCTTT
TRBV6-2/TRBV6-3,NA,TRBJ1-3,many,CASSPPGHTIYF,TGTGCCAGCAGTCCCCCCGGACACACCATATATTTT
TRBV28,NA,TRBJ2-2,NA,CASNRAGGPGELFF,TGTGCCAGCAACCGAGCCGGGGGGCCCGGGGAGCTGTTTTTT
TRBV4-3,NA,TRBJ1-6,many,CASSQEGPQNSPLHF,TGCGCCAGCAGCCAAGAAGGCCCCCAGAATTCACCCCTCCACTTT
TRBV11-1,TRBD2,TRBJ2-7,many,CASSLTGLDIYEQYF,TGTGCCAGCAGCTTAACGGGACTAGATATCTACGAGCAGTACTTC
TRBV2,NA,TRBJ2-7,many,CASIRGTYEQYF,TGTGCCAGCATACGGGGAACCTACGAGCAGTACTTC
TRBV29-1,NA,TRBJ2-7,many,CSVAPGLKSPYEQYF,TGCAGCGTCGCCCCGGGTCTCAAGAGCCCCTACGAGCAGTACTTC
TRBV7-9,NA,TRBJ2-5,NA,CASSFAQYAGTQYF,TGTGCCAGCAGCTTCGCCCAATATGCCGGGACCCAGTACTTC
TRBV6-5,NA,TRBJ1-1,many,CASSYEGGRGTFF,TGTGCCAGCAGTTACGAGGGAGGCAGGGGAACTTTCTTT
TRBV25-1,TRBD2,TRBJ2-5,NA,CASSEASGVGTQYF,TGTGCCAGCAGTGAAGCTAGCGGGGTTGGGACCCAGTACTTC
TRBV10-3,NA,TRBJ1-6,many,CATLNSPLHF,TGTGCCACCTTAAACTCACCCCTCCACTTT
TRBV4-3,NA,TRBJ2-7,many,CASSVRDGAYEQYF,TGCGCCAGCAGCGTGAGAGACGGAGCCTACGAGCAGTACTTC
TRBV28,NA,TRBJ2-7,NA,CASSFSGPSYEQYF,TGTGCCAGCAGTTTCTCGGGACCCTCCTACGAGCAGTACTTC
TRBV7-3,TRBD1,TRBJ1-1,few,CASSLSGQGMTEAFF,TGTGCCAGCAGCTTAAGCGGACAGGGGATGACTGAAGCTTTCTTT
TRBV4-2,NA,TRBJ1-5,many,CASSLELRGGQPQHF,TGTGCCAGCAGCCTAGAATTAAGGGGGGGTCAGCCCCAGCATTTT
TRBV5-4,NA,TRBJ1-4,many,CASSNGGPGPEKLFF,TGTGCCAGCAGCAATGGAGGGCCGGGGCCCGAAAAACTGTTTTTT
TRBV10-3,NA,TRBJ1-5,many,CASMQGGAGGQPQHF,TGTGCCAGCATGCAGGGAGGGGCAGGAGGCCAGCCCCAGCATTTT
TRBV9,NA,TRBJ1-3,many,CASSSDRMGPSGNTIYF,TGTGCCAGCAGCTCCGACAGGATGGGGCCCTCTGGAAACACCATATATTTT
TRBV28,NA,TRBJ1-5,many,CASSIKVSNQPQHF,TGTGCCAGCAGCATCAAGGTCTCCAATCAGCCCCAGCATTTT
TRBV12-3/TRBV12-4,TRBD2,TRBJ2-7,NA,CASSSWTSGGRTYEQYF,TGTGCCAGCAGCTCTTGGACTAGCGGGGGCCGTACCTACGAGCAGTACTTC
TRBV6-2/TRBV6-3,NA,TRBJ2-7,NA,CASSYSLLSSTTYEQYF,TGTGCCAGCAGTTACTCCTTACTTTCGAGTACGACCTACGAGCAGTACTTC
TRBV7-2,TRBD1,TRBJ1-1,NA,CASSYLRQGDTEAFF,TGTGCCAGCAGCTACTTAAGACAGGGGGACACTGAAGCTTTCTTT
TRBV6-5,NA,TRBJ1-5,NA,CASRSQGGNQPQHF,TGTGCCAGCAGGAGCCAGGGTGGCAATCAGCCCCAGCATTTT
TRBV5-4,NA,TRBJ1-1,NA,CASRPTKVEGGREAFF,TGTGCCAGCAGACCTACCAAAGTGGAAGGGGGGCGTGAAGCTTTCTTT
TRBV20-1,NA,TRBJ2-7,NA,CSATEQESVYEQYF,TGCAGTGCTACCGAACAAGAGTCTGTCTACGAGCAGTACTTC
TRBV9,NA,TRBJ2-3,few,CASSVAPGRRADTQYF,TGTGCCAGCAGCGTAGCCCCAGGGCGTAGGGCAGATACGCAGTATTTT
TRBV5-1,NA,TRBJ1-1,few,CASSSGLLEAFF,TGCGCCAGCAGCTCTGGGCTACTCGAAGCTTTCTTT
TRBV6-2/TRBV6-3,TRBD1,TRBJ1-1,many,CASKGQGGRGTEAFF,TGTGCCAGCAAGGGACAGGGGGGACGGGGCACTGAAGCTTTCTTT
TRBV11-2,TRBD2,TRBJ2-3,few,CASSWGLAGASTDTQYF,TGTGCCAGCAGCTGGGGACTAGCGGGGGCTAGCACAGATACGCAGTATTTT
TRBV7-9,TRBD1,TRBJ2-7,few,CASSSSGVGQGTYSYEQYF,TGTGCCAGCAGTTCCTCAGGTGTTGGACAGGGTACTTACTCCTACGAGCAGTACTTC
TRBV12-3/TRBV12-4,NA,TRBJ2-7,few,CASSLMEGANEQYF,TGTGCCAGCAGTTTAATGGAGGGGGCAAACGAGCAGTACTTC
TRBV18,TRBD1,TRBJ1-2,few,CASSPSTGGDPYGYTF,TGTGCCAGCTCACCTAGTACAGGGGGTGACCCCTATGGCTACACCTTC
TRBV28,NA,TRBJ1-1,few,CASGNSGTPPNTEAFF,TGTGCCAGCGGAAACTCCGGGACCCCTCCTAACACTGAAGCTTTCTTT
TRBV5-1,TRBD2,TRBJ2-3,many,CASSLPGTSGDTQYF,TGCGCCAGCAGCTTGCCTGGGACTAGCGGGGATACGCAGTATTTT
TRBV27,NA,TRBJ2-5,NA,CASSLRGHQTQYF,TGTGCCAGCAGTTTAAGGGGCCACCAGACCCAGTACTTC
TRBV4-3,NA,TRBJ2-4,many,CASSQGSFRDTENIQYF,TGCGCCAGCAGCCAAGGTTCTTTTCGAGACACCGAAAACATTCAGTACTTC
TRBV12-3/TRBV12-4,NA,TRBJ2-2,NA,CASSLQTNTGELFF,TGTGCCAGCAGTCTCCAAACGAACACCGGGGAGCTGTTTTTT
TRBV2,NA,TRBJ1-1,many,CASRVNQRNTEAFF,TGTGCCAGCAGGGTTAATCAGAGGAACACTGAAGCTTTCTTT
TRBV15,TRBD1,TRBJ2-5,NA,CATSRDRGIETQYF,TGTGCCACCAGCAGAGACAGGGGGATAGAGACCCAGTACTTC
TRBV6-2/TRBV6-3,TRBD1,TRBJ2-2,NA,CASMTGGRGTGELFF,TGTGCCAGCATGACAGGGGGCAGAGGAACCGGGGAGCTGTTTTTT
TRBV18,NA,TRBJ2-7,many,CASSPGGRERQYF,TGTGCCAGCTCACCGGGGGGAAGGGAGCGGCAGTACTTC
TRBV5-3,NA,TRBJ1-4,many,CARSLGRINEKLFF,TGTGCCAGAAGCTTGGGACGGATTAATGAAAAACTGTTTTTT
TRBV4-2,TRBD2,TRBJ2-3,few,CASTSLAGGREDTQYF,TGTGCCAGCACCTCACTAGCGGGGGGAAGAGAGGATACGCAGTATTTT
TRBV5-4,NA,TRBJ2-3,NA,CASSSDGAGHTDTQYF,TGTGCCAGCAGCTCGGACGGAGCGGGCCACACAGATACGCAGTATTTT
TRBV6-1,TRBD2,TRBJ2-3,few,CASSSGGLNTDTQYF,TGTGCCAGCTCTAGCGGGGGTCTAAACACAGATACGCAGTATTTT
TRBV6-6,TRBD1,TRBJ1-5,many,CASRDRGPNQPQHF,TGTGCCAGCAGAGACAGGGGCCCTAATCAGCCCCAGCATTTT
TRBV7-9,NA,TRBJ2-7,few,CASSPQTPGEQYF,TGTGCCAGCAGCCCCCAGACCCCGGGGGAGCAGTACTTC